These 27 T cell receptor beta chains were all obtained from the same sample, sequenced in a study of T cells after yellow fever vaccination. TCRdb recomputed calls from the 5' RACE reads with MiXCR, one row per CDR3 protein. The table lists under 350,000 distinct CDR3 sequences, roughly 4.3% of them singletons. The sample consisted of PBMCs, taken 5 days after the yellow fever booster vaccination. The receptors stem from a man between 18 and 35 years old who received the YFV17D yellow fever vaccine.

The gene calls are TRBV11-3 and TRBJ2-1, with 14 bases fitting TRBD2. CDR1 and CDR2 (germline): SGHNT, YENEEA. The CDR3 totals 16 residues. J gave up 4 bases and V 5 bases, and 4 bases lay outside the gene matches. The CDR3 is CASSVRTSGGYNEQFF. The CDR3 DNA reads TGTGCCAGCAGCGTACGGACTAGCGGGGGGTACAATGAGCAGTTCTTC.

The chain recombines TRBV7-3 with TRBJ2-1, with 7 bases aligning to TRBD2. J gave up 7 bases and V 4 bases, and 4 bases lay outside the gene matches. The CDR3 spans 13 residues. Germline CDR1 SGHTA, CDR2 FQGTGA. CDR3 protein: CASSSAGENEQFF. The CDR3 bases are TGTGCCAGCAGCTCGGCGGGGGAGAATGAGCAGTTCTTC.

This clonotype was seen more than once but under ten times. The chain recombines TRBV9 with TRBJ2-5, with TRBD1 matching over 8 bases. V trimming: 4 bases; J trimming: 0 bases; junction bases outside the gene matches: 8. The CDR3 has 16 residues. Germline V gene lookup returns CDR1 SGDLS and CDR2 YYNGEE. The CDR3: CASSPWTGRYQETQYF. The CDR3 DNA follows: TGTGCCAGCAGCCCCTGGACAGGGAGATACCAAGAGACCCAGTACTTC.

The chain uses TRBV7-9 and TRBJ1-4; 8 nucleotides align to TRBD1. V trimming: 5 bases; J trimming: 4 bases; junction bases outside the gene matches: 9. This CDR3 spans 16 amino acids. CDR1 is SEHNR and CDR2 is FQNEAQ in the germline V gene (reference sequence). The CDR3 DNA reads as TGTGCCAGCAGCCCCGGACAGGGAAGGGTTAATGAAAAACTGTTTTTT. It translates to CASSPGQGRVNEKLFF.

This clonotype has just a few counts. The rearrangement joins TRBV18 to TRBJ1-3; no reliable D call. V lost 1 base and J lost 0, with 10 bases in between. The CDR3 loop spans 16 amino acids. Germline CDR1 and CDR2: KGHSH and LQKENI. The CDR3 loop is CASSPQGKSSGNTIYF. In DNA, the CDR3 is TGTGCCAGCTCACCACAGGGCAAGAGCTCTGGAAACACCATATATTTT. Full variable domain (remainder filled in from reference TRBV18 and TRBJ1-3): NAGVMQNPRHLVRRRGQEARLRCSPMKGHSHVYWYRQLPEEGLKFMVYLQKENIIDESGMPKERFSAEFPKEGPSILRIQQVVRGDSAAYFCASSPQGKSSGNTIYFGEGSWLTVV.

Only a few counts were recorded for this clonotype. The chain couples TRBV10-3 to TRBJ2-7; TRBD1 is a possible D gene (5 bases). Trimming removed 3 bases from V and 7 bases from J, with 13 bases in between. The V gene's germline CDR1 is ENHRY and CDR2 SYGVKD. This CDR3 has 13 residues. The CDR3 loop reads CAISEAGKGEQYV. CDR3 sequence (DNA): TGTGCCATCAGTGAAGCAGGGAAGGGGGAGCAGTACGTC.

The CDR3 region is CASSYSYRDHEQYV. The CDR3 coding sequence is TGTGCCAGCAGTTACTCTTACAGGGACCACGAGCAGTACGTC. The chain combines TRBV6-5 with TRBJ2-7, with a possible D match to TRBD1 (6 bases). Germline V gene data show CDR1 as MNHEY and CDR2 as SVGAGI. The CDR3 contains 14 residues. Trimming took 0 bases from V and 5 from J, leaving 11 bases between them.

This clonotype turned up a few times. This chain links TRBV25-1 with TRBJ2-3; 7 bases are shared with TRBD1. There are 15 residues in the CDR3. Trimming removed 7 bases from V and 2 bases from J; junction bases left unmatched: 9. Germline assignment: CDR1 MGHDK and CDR2 SYGVNS. Here the CDR3 reads CASTDRAHPTDTQYF. The CDR3 DNA is TGTGCCAGCACCGACAGGGCCCACCCCACAGATACGCAGTATTTT.

The rearrangement joins TRBV7-2 to TRBJ1-4; possibly TRBD1 for D (6 bases). From germline, CDR1 is SGHTA and CDR2 FQGNSA. The CDR3 spans 17 residues. The V and J ends lost 5 bases and 5 bases respectively, with 21 bases between them. In DNA, the CDR3 is TGTGCCAGCAGCCCAGGTCCTCTCAGGGGAGGAAATGAAAAACTGTTTTTT. Translated: CASSPGPLRGGNEKLFF.

This sequence joins TRBV7-2 and TRBJ2-5; 10 nucleotides agree with TRBD2. The V gene end was trimmed by 4 bases and the J gene end by 5 bases; junction bases not matched to a gene: 10. Germline V gives CDR1 SGHTA, CDR2 FQGNSA. This CDR3 contains 16 residues. The CDR3 DNA reads as TGTGCCAGCAGCTACCAAAGCGGGGGGGCCGGGGAGACCCAGTACTTC. This sequence encodes CASSYQSGGAGETQYF.

This chain links TRBV3-1 with TRBJ2-7; 7 positions agree with TRBD1. This CDR3 is built from 14 residues. Germline trimming cut 1 base from V and 3 bases from J; bases unmatched to any gene: 3. CDR1 and CDR2 from the germline V gene are LGHDT and YNNKEL (reference sequence). The CDR3 spells CASSQGAGGYEQYF. The CDR3 coding sequence is TGTGCCAGCAGCCAAGGCGCAGGGGGCTACGAGCAGTACTTC.

Ten or more counts support this clonotype. The V gene is TRBV29-1, the J gene TRBJ2-2, with TRBD2 as a possible D gene (5 bases). Deletions cut 7 bases from V and 4 bases from J, with 10 bases between. This CDR3 has 12 residues. Germline CDR1 SQVTM, CDR2 ANQGSEA. The CDR3: CSGGLVTGELFF. The CDR3 DNA follows: TGCAGCGGAGGACTGGTCACCGGGGAGCTGTTTTTT.

This clonotype was seen many times. The rearrangement uses TRBV7-9 and TRBJ1-5; TRBD1 matches 7 bases. The germline gives CDR1 SEHNR, CDR2 FQNEAQ (reference sequence). The CDR3 spans 13 residues. The J segment lost 3 bases and the V segment lost 7 bases, leaving 3 bases of the junction unmatched. The CDR3, as DNA: TGTGCCAGCACTGACAGGGACAATCAGCCCCAGCATTTT. Protein sequence: CASTDRDNQPQHF.

As concerns this clonotype: The junction shows a germline mismatch at one end, possibly a read error. The rearrangement joins TRBV2 to TRBJ2-1; D is possibly TRBD1 (6 bases). This CDR3 contains 10 residues. The germline V gene encodes CDR1 SNHLY and CDR2 FYNNEI. CDR3 amino acids: CASSDRGSVF. The CDR3 DNA is TGTGCCAGCAGTGACAGGGGCTCAGTCTTC.

This clonotype showed up many times. V gene TRBV27 combines with J gene TRBJ1-1; D might be TRBD1 (6 bases). Germline assignment: CDR1 MNHEY and CDR2 SMNVEV (reference sequence). V shed 1 base and J shed 1 base, with 7 bases lying between them. The CDR3 spans 14 residues. CDR3 protein: CASSLYRANTEAFF. The CDR3 coding sequence is TGTGCCAGCAGTTTATACAGGGCGAACACTGAAGCTTTCTTT.

This clonotype was observed at least ten times. The V and J genes are TRBV5-1 and TRBJ1-2, with 7 bases that match TRBD1. Per germline, CDR1 SGHRS and CDR2 YFSETQ. The CDR3 length is 14 residues. With V trimmed by 2 bases and J by 6 bases, 7 bases remained unmatched. The CDR3, as DNA: TGCGCCAGCAGCTTAGACCCAACAGGGGATGGCTACACCTTC. Its translation: CASSLDPTGDGYTF.

This clonotype was recorded at least ten times. Written as DNA, the CDR3 is TGCGCCAGCAGCTTGAGAGGGCGGTCAGATACGCAGTATTTT. Its translation is CASSLRGRSDTQYF. The chain joins TRBV5-1 to TRBJ2-3; the D gene is possibly TRBD2 (5 bases). V was clipped by 1 base and J by 4 bases, with 10 bases between them. Germline lookup yields CDR1 SGHRS and CDR2 YFSETQ. The CDR3 is 14 residues long.

J is TRBJ1-6 and V is TRBV5-1, with D possibly matching TRBD1 (6 bases). Trimming took off 5 bases at V and 10 bases at J, with 16 bases between the two ends. From germline, CDR1 is SGHRS and CDR2 YFSETQ. CDR3 size: 14 residues. CDR3 sequence (DNA): TGCGCCAGCAGACTGGGGGACATCTCATCACCCCTCCACTTT. Amino acid sequence: CASRLGDISSPLHF.

The V call is TRBV29-1, the J call TRBJ2-5; 7 bases line up with TRBD1. Germline V gene lookup returns CDR1 SQVTM and CDR2 ANQGSEA. The CDR3 loop spans 15 amino acids. The trim removed 7 bases at V and 1 base at J, leaving 12 bases unmatched. The CDR3, as DNA: TGCAGCGCCAAGGCCGGGACAGCCATCCAAGAGACCCAGTACTTC. Translation: CSAKAGTAIQETQYF.

This clonotype has at least ten counts. The chain employs TRBV2 and TRBJ1-1; D remains unclear. With 5 bases removed from V and 11 bases from J, the gap between germline ends came to 12 bases. This CDR3 contains 11 residues. The germline V gene has CDR1 SNHLY and CDR2 FYNNEI. CDR3 nucleotide sequence: TGTGCCAGCAGTCCCCGGCCAGTGGCTTTCTTT. Translated: CASSPRPVAFF.

The table lists this clonotype with many counts. The chain couples TRBV10-3 to TRBJ2-2, with 8 bases matching TRBD1. In germline, CDR1 is ENHRY, CDR2 SYGVKD. V shed 3 bases and J 8 bases; nucleotides not matched to a gene: 14. This CDR3 comprises 17 residues. The CDR3 nucleotides are TGTGCCATCAGTGAATCCTGGCAGGGGGCGTTAGGTGGGGAGCTGTTTTTT. This encodes CAISESWQGALGGELFF.

This clonotype was seen ten or more times. This chain uses TRBV20-1 with TRBJ2-3; TRBD2 matches at 7 bases. The germline gives CDR1 DFQATT, CDR2 SNEGSKA (reference sequence). Germline trimming cut 6 bases from V and 6 bases from J; bases unmatched to any gene: 12. The CDR3 spans 14 residues. CDR3 residues: CSAYQLGGDDTQYF. The CDR3 DNA reads TGCAGTGCCTACCAGTTGGGGGGGGACGATACGCAGTATTTT.

This clonotype was seen only a few times. The chain recombines TRBV19 with TRBJ2-3, with TRBD2 identical over 7 bases. CDR3 length: 15 residues. J was trimmed by 2 bases and V by 3 bases; bases with no gene match: 5. Germline assignment: CDR1 LNHDA and CDR2 SQIVND (reference sequence). The CDR3 loop is CASSISRGVTDTQYF. The CDR3, as DNA: TGTGCCAGTAGTATTAGTCGGGGGGTCACAGATACGCAGTATTTT.

This clonotype was observed a handful of times. V gene TRBV5-1 combines with J gene TRBJ2-7; D is unresolved. V lost 5 bases and J 2 bases, leaving 14 bases between the germline ends. The CDR3 has 14 residues. Germline V gene lookup returns CDR1 SGHRS and CDR2 YFSETQ. The CDR3 is CASSFDAAAYEQYV. The CDR3 nucleotides are TGCGCCAGCAGTTTCGACGCGGCCGCCTACGAGCAGTACGTC.

In this sample, this clonotype turned up a few times. The rearrangement uses TRBV6-5 and TRBJ1-1; the D is unclear. Trimming removed 0 bases at V and 7 bases at J, with 12 bases between. Germline assignment: CDR1 MNHEY and CDR2 SVGAGI. The CDR3 has 14 residues. The CDR3 DNA follows: TGTGCCAGCAGTTACTCGAGTCCGGGCGTTGAAGCTTTCTTT. Translation gives CASSYSSPGVEAFF.

The genes are TRBV5-6 and TRBJ2-5, with TRBD1 as a possible D gene (6 bases). The V and J ends lost 4 bases and 4 bases respectively, with 17 bases between them. CDR1 and CDR2 from the germline V gene are SGHDT and YYEEEE. There are 15 residues in the CDR3. CDR3 bases: TGTGCCAGCAGCGCCGTTACAGGGCGGGCAGAGACCCAGTACTTC. Protein sequence: CASSAVTGRAETQYF.

V gene TRBV3-1 combines with J gene TRBJ1-1; D ambiguous. The germline CDR1 and CDR2 sequences are LGHDT and YNNKEL (reference sequence). The CDR3 has 11 residues. The ends were cut back, 6 bases at V and 6 bases at J, with 8 bases in the middle. The CDR3 coding sequence is TGTGCCAGCAGTCTGAAAGCTGAAGCTTTCTTT. It yields the protein CASSLKAEAFF.